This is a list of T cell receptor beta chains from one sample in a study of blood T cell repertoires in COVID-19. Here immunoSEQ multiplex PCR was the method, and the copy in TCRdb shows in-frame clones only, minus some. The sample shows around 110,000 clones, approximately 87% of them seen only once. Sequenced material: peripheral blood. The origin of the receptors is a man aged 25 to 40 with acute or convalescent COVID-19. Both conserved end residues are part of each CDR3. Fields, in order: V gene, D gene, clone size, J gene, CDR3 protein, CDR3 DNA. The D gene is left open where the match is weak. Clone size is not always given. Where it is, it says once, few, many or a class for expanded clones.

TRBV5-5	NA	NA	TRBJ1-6	CASSLEQGNSPLHF	TGTGCCAGCAGCTTGGAGCAGGGGAATTCACCCCTCCACTTT
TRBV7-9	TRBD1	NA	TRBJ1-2	CASSLVGTGGVYTF	TGTGCCAGCAGCTTAGTAGGGACAGGGGGCGTCTACACCTTC
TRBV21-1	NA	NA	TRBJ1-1	CASSKALGTENTEAFF	TGTGCCAGCAGCAAAGCGCTTGGGACAGAGAACACTGAAGCTTTCTTT
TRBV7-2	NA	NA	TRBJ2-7	CASSLGLANTYEQYF	TGTGCCAGCAGCTTAGGGCTAGCGAATACCTACGAGCAGTACTTC
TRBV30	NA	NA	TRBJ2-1	CAWSIAYSSYNEQFF	TGTGCCTGGAGCATAGCGTATAGCTCCTACAATGAGCAGTTCTTC
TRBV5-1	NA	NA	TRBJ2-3	CASSLLSTDTQYF	TGCGCCAGCAGCTTACTTAGCACAGATACGCAGTATTTT
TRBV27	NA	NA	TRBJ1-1	CASGTGGLNTEAFF	TGTGCCAGCGGTACGGGGGGATTGAACACTGAAGCTTTCTTT
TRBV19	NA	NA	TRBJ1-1	CASSIAIGNTEAFF	TGTGCCAGTAGTATAGCGATCGGGAACACTGAAGCTTTCTTT
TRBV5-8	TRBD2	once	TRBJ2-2	CASRRLAGGPSGELFF	TGTGCCAGCAGACGACTAGCGGGAGGGCCTTCCGGGGAGCTGTTTTTT
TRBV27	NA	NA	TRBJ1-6	CASSLSGPAYNSPLHF	TGTGCCAGCAGTTTATCGGGGCCAGCCTATAATTCACCCCTCCACTTT
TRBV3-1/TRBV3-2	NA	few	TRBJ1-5	CASSRGRGNQPQHF	TGTGCCAGCAGTCGCGGTCGCGGCAATCAGCCCCAGCATTTT
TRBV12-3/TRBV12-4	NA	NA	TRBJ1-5	CASRQTNQPQHF	TGTGCCAGCAGACAGACCAATCAGCCCCAGCATTTT
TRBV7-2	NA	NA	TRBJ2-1	CASSLSVGGPNEQFF	TGTGCCAGCAGCTTAAGCGTGGGGGGACCCAATGAGCAGTTCTTC
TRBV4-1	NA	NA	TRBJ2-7	CASSQSETGYYEQYF	TGCGCCAGCAGCCAAAGCGAAACAGGGTACTACGAGCAGTACTTC
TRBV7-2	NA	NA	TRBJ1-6	CASSLPAGYSPLHF	TGTGCCAGCAGCTTACCCGCAGGATATTCACCCCTCCACTTT
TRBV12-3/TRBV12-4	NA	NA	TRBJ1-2	CASSFSNTGYTF	TGTGCCAGCAGTTTCTCTAATACCGGCTACACCTTC
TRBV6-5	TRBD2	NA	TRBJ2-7	CASRPSGGAFEQYF	TGTGCCAGCAGGCCTAGCGGGGGGGCATTCGAGCAGTACTTC
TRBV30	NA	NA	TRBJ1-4	CAWTQGATNEKLFF	TGTGCCTGGACACAGGGCGCAACTAATGAAAAACTGTTTTTT
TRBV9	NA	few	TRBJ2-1	CASSAYFNEQFF	TGTGCCAGCAGCGCTTACTTTAATGAGCAGTTCTTC
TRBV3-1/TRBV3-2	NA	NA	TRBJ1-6	CASSPPGAPLHF	TGTGCCAGCAGCCCGCCCGGGGCACCCCTCCACTTT
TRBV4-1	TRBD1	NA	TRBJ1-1	CASSQPGQGDTEAFF	TGCGCCAGCAGCCAACCGGGACAGGGGGACACTGAAGCTTTCTTT
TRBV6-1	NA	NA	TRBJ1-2	CASSEVSGLGYTF	TGTGCCAGCAGTGAAGTGTCAGGGCTCGGCTACACCTTC
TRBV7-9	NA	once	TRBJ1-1	CASSLITGPLAEAFF	TGTGCCAGCAGCTTAATCACAGGTCCTTTGGCTGAAGCTTTCTTT
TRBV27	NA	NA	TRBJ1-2	CASSSGPNYGYTF	TGTGCCAGCAGTTCAGGGCCTAACTATGGCTACACCTTC
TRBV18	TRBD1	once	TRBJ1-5	CASSPQTGGPQPQHF	TGTGCCAGCTCACCGCAGACAGGGGGACCTCAGCCCCAGCATTTT
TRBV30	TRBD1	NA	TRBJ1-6	CAWSIKYRDRGSPLHF	TGTGCCTGGAGTATTAAATACCGGGACAGGGGTTCACCCCTCCACTTT
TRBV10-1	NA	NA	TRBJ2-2	CASRRDTGELFF	TGCGCCAGCAGGAGGGACACCGGGGAGCTGTTTTTT
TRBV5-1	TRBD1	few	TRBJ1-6	CASSSGTGVSSPLHF	TGCGCCAGCAGCTCCGGGACAGGGGTTAGCTCACCCCTCCACTTT
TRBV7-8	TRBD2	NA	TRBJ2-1	CASKPLAGGINEQFF	TGTGCCAGCAAACCACTAGCGGGGGGGATCAATGAGCAGTTCTTC
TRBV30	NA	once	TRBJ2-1	CAWSTGSSSYEQFF	TGTGCCTGGAGTACAGGTAGCTCTTCGTATGAGCAGTTCTTC
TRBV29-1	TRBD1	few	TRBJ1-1	CSVGGGQGVYTEAFF	TGCAGCGTTGGAGGGGGACAGGGAGTTTACACTGAAGCTTTCTTT
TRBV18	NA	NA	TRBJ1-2	CASSPGQGQGYGYTF	TGTGCCAGCTCACCGGGGCAGGGGCAAGGCTATGGCTACACCTTC
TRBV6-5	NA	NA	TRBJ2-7	CASSSDSYEQYF	TGTGCCAGCAGTTCTGACAGCTACGAGCAGTACTTC
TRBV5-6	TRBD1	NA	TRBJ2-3	CASSPGQAPADTQYF	TGTGCCAGCAGCCCCGGACAGGCCCCAGCAGATACGCAGTATTTT
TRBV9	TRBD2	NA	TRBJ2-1	CASSPRTSGGASYNEQFF	TGTGCCAGCAGCCCTAGGACTAGCGGGGGGGCGTCCTACAATGAGCAGTTCTTC
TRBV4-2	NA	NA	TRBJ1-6	CASSQDNLQVLNSPLHF	TGTGCCAGCAGCCAAGATAACTTGCAGGTGCTCAATTCACCCCTCCACTTT
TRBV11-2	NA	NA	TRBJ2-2	CASTLRGPTGELFF	TGTGCCAGCACCCTTAGGGGCCCGACCGGGGAGCTGTTTTTT
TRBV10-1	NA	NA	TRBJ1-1	CASSDSGNTEAFF	TGCGCCAGCAGTGACTCCGGGAACACTGAAGCTTTCTTT
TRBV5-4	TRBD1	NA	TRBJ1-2	CASSFPASYRGAYGYTF	TGTGCCAGCAGCTTTCCTGCGTCCTACAGGGGCGCGTACGGCTACACCTTC
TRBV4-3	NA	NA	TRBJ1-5	CASSQDPGGEPQHF	TGCGCCAGCAGCCAAGATCCCGGGGGTGAGCCCCAGCATTTT
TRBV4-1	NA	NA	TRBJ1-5	CASSQDGGDYQPQHF	TGCGCCAGCAGCCAAGATGGAGGGGACTATCAGCCCCAGCATTTT
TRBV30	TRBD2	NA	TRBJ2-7	CAWSRLRGLAGLSYEQYF	TGTGCCTGGAGTCGCTTAAGAGGACTAGCGGGACTCTCCTACGAGCAGTACTTC
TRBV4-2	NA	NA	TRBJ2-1	CASSQGQRGNEQFF	TGTGCCAGCAGCCAAGGACAGAGGGGGAATGAGCAGTTCTTC
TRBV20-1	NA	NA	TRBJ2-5	CSASEGRWETQYF	TGCAGTGCTAGTGAGGGGAGGTGGGAGACCCAGTACTTC
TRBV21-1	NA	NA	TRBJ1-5	CASSKKRDRGHQPQHF	TGTGCCAGCAGCAAAAAAAGGGACAGGGGGCATCAGCCCCAGCATTTT
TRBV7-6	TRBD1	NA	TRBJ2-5	CASSLMDREETQYF	TGTGCCAGCAGCTTAATGGACAGGGAAGAGACCCAGTACTTC
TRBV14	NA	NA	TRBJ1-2	CASSQSGGYGYTF	TGTGCCAGCAGCCAAAGTGGGGGGTATGGCTACACCTTC
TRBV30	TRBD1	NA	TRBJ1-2	CAWSVGDRGYGYTF	TGTGCCTGGAGTGTAGGGGACAGGGGCTATGGCTACACCTTC